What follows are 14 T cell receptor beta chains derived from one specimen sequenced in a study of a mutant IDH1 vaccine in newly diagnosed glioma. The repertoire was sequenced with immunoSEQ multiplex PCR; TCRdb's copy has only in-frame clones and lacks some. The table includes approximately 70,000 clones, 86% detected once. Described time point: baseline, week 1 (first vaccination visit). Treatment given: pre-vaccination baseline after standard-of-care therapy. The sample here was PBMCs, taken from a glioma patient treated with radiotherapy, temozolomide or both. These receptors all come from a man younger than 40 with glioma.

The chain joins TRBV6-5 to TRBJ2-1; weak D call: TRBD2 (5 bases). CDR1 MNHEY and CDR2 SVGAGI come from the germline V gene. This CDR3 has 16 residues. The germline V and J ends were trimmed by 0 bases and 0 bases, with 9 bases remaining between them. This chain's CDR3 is CASSYSGRSSYNEQFF. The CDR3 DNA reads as TGTGCCAGCAGTTACTCTGGGAGAAGCTCCTACAATGAGCAGTTCTTC.

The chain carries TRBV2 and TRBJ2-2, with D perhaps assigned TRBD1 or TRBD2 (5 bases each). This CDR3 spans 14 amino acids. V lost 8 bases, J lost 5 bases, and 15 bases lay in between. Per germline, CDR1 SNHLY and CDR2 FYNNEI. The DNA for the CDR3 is TGTGCCAGCTCCCGGATGAGGGGTACCGGGGAGCTGTTTTTT. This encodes CASSRMRGTGELFF.

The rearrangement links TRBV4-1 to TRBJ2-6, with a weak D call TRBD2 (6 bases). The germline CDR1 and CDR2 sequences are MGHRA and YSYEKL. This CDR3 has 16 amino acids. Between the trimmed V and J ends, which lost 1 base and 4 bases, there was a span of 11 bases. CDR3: CASSQGFGRGANVLTF. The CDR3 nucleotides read TGCGCCAGCAGCCAAGGGTTCGGGAGAGGGGCCAACGTCCTGACTTTC.

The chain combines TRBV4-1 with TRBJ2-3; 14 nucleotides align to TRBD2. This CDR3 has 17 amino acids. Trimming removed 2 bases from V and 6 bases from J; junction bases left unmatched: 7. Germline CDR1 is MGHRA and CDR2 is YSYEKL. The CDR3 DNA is TGCGCCAGCAGCCAACCCTCGACTAGCGGGGGGGCCGATACGCAGTATTTT. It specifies CASSQPSTSGGADTQYF.

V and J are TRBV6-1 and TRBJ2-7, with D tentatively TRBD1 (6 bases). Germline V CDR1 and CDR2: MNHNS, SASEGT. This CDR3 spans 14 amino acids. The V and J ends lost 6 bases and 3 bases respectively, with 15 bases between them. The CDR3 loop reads CASSIQGGYYEQYF. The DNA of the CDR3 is TGTGCCAGCAGCATACAGGGTGGATACTACGAGCAGTACTTC.

The DNA of the CDR3 is TGTGCCAGCACCCCGAACAGGGGGTATAACAATAACTATGGCTACACCTTC. Its translation is CASTPNRGYNNNYGYTF. The chain couples TRBV11-2 to TRBJ1-2, with 8 nucleotides matching TRBD1. CDR3 length: 17 amino acids. Per germline, CDR1 SGHAT and CDR2 FQNNGV. V was pared by 7 bases and J by 1 base, with 14 bases of the junction left unmatched.

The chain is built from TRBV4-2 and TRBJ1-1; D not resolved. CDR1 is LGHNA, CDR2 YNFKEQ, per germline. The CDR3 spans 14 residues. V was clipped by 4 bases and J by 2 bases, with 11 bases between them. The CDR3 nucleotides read TGTGCCAGCAGCCCTCTAGCGATCAACACTGAAGCTTTCTTT. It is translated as CASSPLAINTEAFF.

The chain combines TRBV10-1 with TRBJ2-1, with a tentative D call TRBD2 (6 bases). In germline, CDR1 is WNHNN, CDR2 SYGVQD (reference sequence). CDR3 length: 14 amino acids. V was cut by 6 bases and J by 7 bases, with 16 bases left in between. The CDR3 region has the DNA TGCGCCAGCAGCGGACTATCCAGGGTTAATGAGCAGTTCTTC. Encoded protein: CASSGLSRVNEQFF.

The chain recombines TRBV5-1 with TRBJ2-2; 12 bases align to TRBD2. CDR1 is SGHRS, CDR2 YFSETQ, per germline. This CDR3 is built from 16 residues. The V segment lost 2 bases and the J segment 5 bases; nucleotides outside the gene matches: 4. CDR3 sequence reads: CASSLTSGGRTGELFF. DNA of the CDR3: TGCGCCAGCAGCTTAACTAGCGGGGGGCGGACCGGGGAGCTGTTTTTT.

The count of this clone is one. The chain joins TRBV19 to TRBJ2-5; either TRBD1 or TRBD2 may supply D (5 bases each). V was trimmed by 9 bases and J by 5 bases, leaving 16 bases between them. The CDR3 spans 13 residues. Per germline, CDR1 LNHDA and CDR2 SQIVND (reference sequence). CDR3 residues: CASRGGNGETQYF. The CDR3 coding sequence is TGTGCCAGCCGGGGCGGCAACGGGGAGACCCAGTACTTC. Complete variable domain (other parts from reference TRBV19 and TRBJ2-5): DGGITQSPKYLFRKEGQNVTLSCEQNLNHDAMYWYRQDPGQGLRLIYYSQIVNDFQKGDIAEGYSVSREKKESFPLTVTSAQKNPTAFYLCASRGGNGETQYFGPGTRLLVL.

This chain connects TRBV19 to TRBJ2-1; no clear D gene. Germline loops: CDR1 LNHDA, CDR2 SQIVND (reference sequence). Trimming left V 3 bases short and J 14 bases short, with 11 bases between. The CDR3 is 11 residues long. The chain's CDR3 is CASSMGRLEFF. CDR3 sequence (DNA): TGTGCCAGTAGTATGGGCAGGTTGGAGTTCTTC.

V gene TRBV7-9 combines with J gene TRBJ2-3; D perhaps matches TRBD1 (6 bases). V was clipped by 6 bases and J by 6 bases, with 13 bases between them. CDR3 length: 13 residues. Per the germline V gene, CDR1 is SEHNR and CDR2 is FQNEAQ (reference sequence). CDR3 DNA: TGTGCCAGCAGTCTTAATAGGGGGGATACGCAGTATTTT. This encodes CASSLNRGDTQYF.

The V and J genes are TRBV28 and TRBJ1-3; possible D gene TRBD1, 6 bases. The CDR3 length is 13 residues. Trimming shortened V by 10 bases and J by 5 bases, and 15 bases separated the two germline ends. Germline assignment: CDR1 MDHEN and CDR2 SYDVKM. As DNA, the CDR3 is TGTGCCACCCAGGGGTTCTTGCGAAACACCATATATTTT. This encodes CATQGFLRNTIYF.

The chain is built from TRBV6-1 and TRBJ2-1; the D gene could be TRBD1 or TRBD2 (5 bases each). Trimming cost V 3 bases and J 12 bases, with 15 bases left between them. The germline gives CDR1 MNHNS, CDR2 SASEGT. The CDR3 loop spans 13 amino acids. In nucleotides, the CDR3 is TGTGCCAGCAGTGACTCACAGGCGGGCCGGCAGTTCTTC. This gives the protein CASSDSQAGRQFF.